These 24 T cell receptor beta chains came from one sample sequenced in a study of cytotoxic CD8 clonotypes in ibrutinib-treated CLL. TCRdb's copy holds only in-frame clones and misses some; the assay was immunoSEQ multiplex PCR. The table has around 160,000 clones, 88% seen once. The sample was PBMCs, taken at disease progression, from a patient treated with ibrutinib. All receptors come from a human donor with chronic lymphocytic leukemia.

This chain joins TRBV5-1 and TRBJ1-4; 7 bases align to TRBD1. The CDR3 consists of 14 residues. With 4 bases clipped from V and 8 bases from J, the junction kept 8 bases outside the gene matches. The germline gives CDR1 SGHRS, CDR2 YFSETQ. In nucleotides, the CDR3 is TGCGCCAGCAGCAGACAGGGAGGCGACGAAAAACTGTTTTTT. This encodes CASSRQGGDEKLFF.

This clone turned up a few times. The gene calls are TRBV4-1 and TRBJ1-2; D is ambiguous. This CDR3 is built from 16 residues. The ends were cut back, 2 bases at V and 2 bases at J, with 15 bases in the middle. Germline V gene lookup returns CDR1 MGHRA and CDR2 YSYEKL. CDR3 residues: CASSQNLFSGNYGYTF. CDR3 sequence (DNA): TGCGCCAGCAGCCAAAATTTGTTTTCAGGAAACTATGGCTACACCTTC.

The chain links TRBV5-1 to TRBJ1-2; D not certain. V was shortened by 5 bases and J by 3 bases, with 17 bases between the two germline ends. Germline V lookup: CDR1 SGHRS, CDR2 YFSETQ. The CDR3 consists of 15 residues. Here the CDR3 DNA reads TGCGCCAGCAGGCAGTACTCGGGGTTGGACTATGGCTACACCTTC. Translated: CASRQYSGLDYGYTF.

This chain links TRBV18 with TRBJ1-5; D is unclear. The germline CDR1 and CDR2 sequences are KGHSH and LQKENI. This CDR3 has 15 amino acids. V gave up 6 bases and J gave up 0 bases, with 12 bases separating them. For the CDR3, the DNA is TGTGCCAGCTCTCGAGGTCAGATTAGCAATCAGCCCCAGCATTTT. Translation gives CASSRGQISNQPQHF.

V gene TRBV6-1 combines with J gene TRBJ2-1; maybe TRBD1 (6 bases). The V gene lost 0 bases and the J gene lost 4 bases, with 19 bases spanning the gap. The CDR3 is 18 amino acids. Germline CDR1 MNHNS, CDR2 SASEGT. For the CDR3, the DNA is TGTGCCAGCAGTGAAGCCCCGCTGATTGGAGGACAGTACAATGAGCAGTTCTTC. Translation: CASSEAPLIGGQYNEQFF.

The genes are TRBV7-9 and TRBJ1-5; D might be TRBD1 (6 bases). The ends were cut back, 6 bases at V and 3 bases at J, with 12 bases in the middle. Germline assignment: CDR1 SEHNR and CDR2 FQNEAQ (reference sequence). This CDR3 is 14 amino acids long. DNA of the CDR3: TGTGCCAGCAGTAGCACAGGGTTCAATCAGCCCCAGCATTTT. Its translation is CASSSTGFNQPQHF.

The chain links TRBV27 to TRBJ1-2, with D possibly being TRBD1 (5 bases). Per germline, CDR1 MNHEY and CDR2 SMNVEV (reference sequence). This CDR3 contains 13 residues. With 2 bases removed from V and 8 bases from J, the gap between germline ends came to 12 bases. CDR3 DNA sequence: TGTGCCAGCAGTTTAAACCAGGGCGGAGGCTACACCTTC. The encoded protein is CASSLNQGGGYTF.

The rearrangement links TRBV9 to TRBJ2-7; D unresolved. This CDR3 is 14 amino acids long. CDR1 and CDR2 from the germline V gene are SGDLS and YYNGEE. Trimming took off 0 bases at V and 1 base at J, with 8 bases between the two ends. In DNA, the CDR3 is TGTGCCAGCAGCGTAGGAGCAGAATCCTACGAGCAGTACTTC. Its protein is CASSVGAESYEQYF.

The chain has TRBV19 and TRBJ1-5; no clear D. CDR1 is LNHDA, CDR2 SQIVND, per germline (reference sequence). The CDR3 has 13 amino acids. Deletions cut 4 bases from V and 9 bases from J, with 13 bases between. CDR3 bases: TGTGCCAGTAGTACACGGATTGGGATGCCCCAGCATTTT. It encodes CASSTRIGMPQHF.

This chain's CDR3 is CASSSSGRVTGELFF. In nucleotides, the CDR3 is TGCGCCAGCAGCTCGAGCGGGAGAGTAACCGGGGAGCTGTTTTTT. This chain connects TRBV5-1 to TRBJ2-2; 8 bases line up with TRBD2. This CDR3 has 15 amino acids. V trimming: 3 bases; J trimming: 5 bases; junction bases outside the gene matches: 6. Looked up from germline, CDR1 is SGHRS and CDR2 is YFSETQ.

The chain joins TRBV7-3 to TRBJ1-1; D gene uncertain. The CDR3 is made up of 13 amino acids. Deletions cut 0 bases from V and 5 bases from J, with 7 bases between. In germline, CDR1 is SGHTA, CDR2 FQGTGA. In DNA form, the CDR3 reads TGTGCCAGCAGCTTAACACAGAAGACTGAAGCTTTCTTT. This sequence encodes CASSLTQKTEAFF. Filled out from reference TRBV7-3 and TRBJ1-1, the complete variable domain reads GAGVSQTPSNKVTEKGKYVELRCDPISGHTALYWYRQSLGQGPEFLIYFQGTGAADDSGLPNDRFFAVRPEGSVSTLKIQRTERGDSAVYLCASSLTQKTEAFFGQGTRLTVV.

This chain's CDR3 is CARTERVTAPEQFF. The CDR3 DNA follows: TGTGCCAGGACGGAGCGGGTGACTGCCCCAGAGCAGTTCTTC. The rearrangement uses TRBV7-2 and TRBJ2-1; TRBD2 is a possible D gene (6 bases). This CDR3 contains 14 residues. V was pared by 9 bases and J by 10 bases, with 22 bases between. Germline-derived CDR1 and CDR2 are SGHTA and FQGNSA.

The CDR3 reads CASSLEQGAWGGYTF. DNA for the CDR3: TGTGCCAGCAGCTTGGAGCAGGGGGCTTGGGGTGGCTACACCTTC. The J gene is TRBJ1-2, the V gene TRBV5-6, with 8 bases aligning to TRBD1. The CDR3 consists of 15 residues. V was pared by 0 bases and J by 7 bases, with 8 bases of the junction left unmatched. In germline, CDR1 is SGHDT, CDR2 YYEEEE. The whole variable domain, remainder taken from reference TRBV5-6 and TRBJ1-2, is DAGVTQSPTHLIKTRGQQVTLRCSPKSGHDTVSWYQQALGQGPQFIFQYYEEEERQRGNFPDRFSGHQFPNYSSELNVNALLLGDSALYLCASSLEQGAWGGYTFGSGTRLTVV.

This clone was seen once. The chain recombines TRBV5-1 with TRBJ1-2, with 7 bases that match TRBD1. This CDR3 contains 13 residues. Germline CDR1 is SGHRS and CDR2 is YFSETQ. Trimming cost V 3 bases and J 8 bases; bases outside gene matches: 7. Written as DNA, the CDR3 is TGCGCCAGCAGCTCCGAGAGGGGGCAAGGCTACACCTTC. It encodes CASSSERGQGYTF.

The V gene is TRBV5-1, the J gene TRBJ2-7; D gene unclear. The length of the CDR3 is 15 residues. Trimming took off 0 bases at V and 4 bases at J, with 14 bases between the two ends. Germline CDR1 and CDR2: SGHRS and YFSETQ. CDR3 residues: CASSLGGTLLYEQYF. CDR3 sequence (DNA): TGCGCCAGCAGCTTGGGTGGCACACTCTTATACGAGCAGTACTTC.

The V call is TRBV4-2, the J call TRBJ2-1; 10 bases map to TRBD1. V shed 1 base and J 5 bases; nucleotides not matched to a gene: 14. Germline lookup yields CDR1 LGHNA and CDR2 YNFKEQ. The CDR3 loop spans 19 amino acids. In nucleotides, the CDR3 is TGTGCCAGCAGCCAAGTAGGGGGAACCGGGACAGGGGTCAACAATGAGCAGTTCTTC. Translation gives CASSQVGGTGTGVNNEQFF.

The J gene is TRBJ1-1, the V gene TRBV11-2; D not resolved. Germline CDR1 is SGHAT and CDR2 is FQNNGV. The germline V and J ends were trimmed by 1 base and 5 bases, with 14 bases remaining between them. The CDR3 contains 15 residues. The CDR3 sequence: CASSLVVYSSTEAFF. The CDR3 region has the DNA TGTGCCAGCAGCTTAGTGGTCTACTCTTCAACTGAAGCTTTCTTT.

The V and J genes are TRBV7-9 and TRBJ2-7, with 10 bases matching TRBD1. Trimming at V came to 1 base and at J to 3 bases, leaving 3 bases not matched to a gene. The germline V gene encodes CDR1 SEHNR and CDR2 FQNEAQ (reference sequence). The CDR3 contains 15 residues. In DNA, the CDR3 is TGTGCCAGCAGCTTAGGGGGGACAGGGGACTACGAGCAGTACTTC. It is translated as CASSLGGTGDYEQYF.

CDR3 in DNA: TGTGCCAGCAGCTTAGCCGGGACAGGGGGTTACGAGCAGTACTTC. This codes for CASSLAGTGGYEQYF. V gene TRBV7-9 combines with J gene TRBJ2-7; 11 bases are a match to TRBD1. Germline-derived CDR1 and CDR2 are SEHNR and FQNEAQ (reference sequence). CDR3 size: 15 residues. With 0 bases clipped from V and 4 bases from J, the junction kept 2 bases outside the gene matches.

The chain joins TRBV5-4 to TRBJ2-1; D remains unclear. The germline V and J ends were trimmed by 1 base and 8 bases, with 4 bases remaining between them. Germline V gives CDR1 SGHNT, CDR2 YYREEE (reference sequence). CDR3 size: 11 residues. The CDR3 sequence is CASSLNHEQFF. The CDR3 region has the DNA TGTGCCAGCAGCTTGAACCATGAGCAGTTCTTC.

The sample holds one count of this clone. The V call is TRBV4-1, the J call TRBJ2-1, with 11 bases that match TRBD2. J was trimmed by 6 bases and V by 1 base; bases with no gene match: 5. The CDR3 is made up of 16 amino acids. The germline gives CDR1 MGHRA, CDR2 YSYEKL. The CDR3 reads CASSQAELAGGNEQFF. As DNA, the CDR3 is TGCGCCAGCAGCCAAGCGGAGCTAGCGGGAGGCAATGAGCAGTTCTTC.

The CDR3 DNA is TGTGCCAGCACCACCGTGGCGGGAGGGCCCAATGAGCAGTTCTTC. Its translation: CASTTVAGGPNEQFF. The chain joins TRBV7-3 to TRBJ2-1; TRBD2 aligns across 9 bases. The CDR3 sequence is 15 residues long. The germline gives CDR1 SGHTA, CDR2 FQGTGA. Trimming took 7 bases from V and 6 from J; bases not matched to a gene: 10. The full variable domain, with the rest looked up from reference TRBV7-3 and TRBJ2-1, is GAGVSQTPSNKVTEKGKYVELRCDPISGHTALYWYRQSLGQGPEFLIYFQGTGAADDSGLPNDRFFAVRPEGSVSTLKIQRTERGDSAVYLCASTTVAGGPNEQFFGPGTRLTVL.

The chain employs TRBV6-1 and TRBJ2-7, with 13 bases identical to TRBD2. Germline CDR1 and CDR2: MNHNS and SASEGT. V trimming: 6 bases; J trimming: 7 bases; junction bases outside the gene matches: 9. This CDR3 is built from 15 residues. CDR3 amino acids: CASSAGTSGILEQYF. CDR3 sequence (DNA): TGTGCCAGCAGCGCGGGGACTAGCGGGATTCTAGAGCAGTACTTC.

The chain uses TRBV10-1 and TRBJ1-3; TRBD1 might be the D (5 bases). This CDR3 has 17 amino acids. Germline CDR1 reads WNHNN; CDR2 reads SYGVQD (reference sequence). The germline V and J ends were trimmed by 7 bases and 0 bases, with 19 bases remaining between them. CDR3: CASMGPGGSNSGNTIYF. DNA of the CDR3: TGCGCCAGCATGGGACCCGGAGGGTCAAACTCTGGAAACACCATATATTTT.